The sequence of this T cell receptor (beta chain) was determined in a study of identical twins. TCRdb redid the calling of the 5' RACE reads with MiXCR, one entry per CDR3 protein. The sample holds 1.5 million to 2 million distinct CDR3 sequences, 25% to 35% seen once. Germline loops: CDR1 MNHNS, CDR2 SASEGT. The V and J ends lost 7 bases and 1 base respectively, with 16 bases between them. CDR3 length: 15 residues. There were only healthy Caucasians among the donors. To note about this clonotype: Its antigen is undetermined.

Study conclusions and caveats: Among out-of-frame alpha sequences shared by twins, low generation probability occurred in excess. Analyses of zero insertions could be partly confounded by invariant MAIT and iNKT cells. Abundant beta clonotypes from cord blood had fewer insertions, unlike memory repertoires, which showed none.

Sequenced sample: cord blood. The clonotype comes from a newborn girl in good health. The genes are TRBV6-1 and TRBJ1-1; possibly TRBD1 for D (6 bases). The DNA of the CDR3 is TGTGCCAGCATCGAATCGGCCAGGGGGAACACTGAAGCTTTCTTT. Translating it yields CASIESARGNTEAFF.